The clone carrying this T cell receptor beta chain was recorded a few times. Antigen unknown. Germline-derived CDR1 and CDR2 are SEHNR and FQNEAQ (reference sequence). V was pared by 3 bases and J by 2 bases, with 4 bases between. The CDR3 runs 12 residues. This entry comes from a study of T-cell memory formation after mild COVID-19. Study outcomes and limitations: Day 15 to 85 contracting clones showed balanced CD4/CD8; later expanders leaned CD4+.

TCRdb analysed the 5' RACE reads with MiXCR anew, one entry per CDR3 protein. The table shows roughly 200,000 distinct CDR3 sequences, with around 16% occurring only once. Sample: PBMCs or a T cell subset sorted from them (not recorded which). The TCR sequence derives from an adult woman who had mild COVID-19 (a few samples of this study predate the infection). Cell type and time point are not known. The chain carries TRBV7-9 and TRBJ1-2; D uncertain. DNA for the CDR3: TGTGCCAGCAGCTTCCAGAACTATGGCTACACCTTC. Translated, it gives CASSFQNYGYTF.